The 10 T cell receptor beta chains given below trace back to one sample, sequenced in a study of control samples from healthy donors and cancer patients. Here immunoSEQ multiplex PCR was the method, and the copy in TCRdb shows in-frame clones only, minus some. Of some 120,000 clones in the sample, 87% were seen once. Sequenced material: blood. These TCRs come from a man aged 18 to 30 in good health.

This chain joins TRBV2 and TRBJ2-5, with a weak D call TRBD2 (5 bases). Germline CDR1 SNHLY, CDR2 FYNNEI. The germline V and J ends were trimmed by 1 base and 5 bases, with 11 bases remaining between them. CDR3 length: 14 residues. The CDR3 region is CASSEGPPGETQYF. The CDR3 nucleotides read TGTGCCAGCAGTGAAGGGCCGCCGGGGGAGACCCAGTACTTC. The full variable domain, its missing parts supplied by reference TRBV2 and TRBJ2-5, is EPEVTQTPSHQVTQMGQEVILRCVPISNHLYFYWYRQILGQKVEFLVSFYNNEISEKSEIFDDQFSVERPDGSNFTLKIRSTKLEDSAMYFCASSEGPPGETQYFGPGTRLLVL.

This chain joins TRBV4-1 and TRBJ1-3; D remains unclear. This CDR3 spans 13 amino acids. Per the germline V gene, CDR1 is MGHRA and CDR2 is YSYEKL. V lost 0 bases, J lost 4 bases, and 4 bases lay in between. The CDR3 DNA reads as TGCGCCAGCAGCCAAGAATCAGGAAACACCATATATTTT. This encodes CASSQESGNTIYF.

The chain carries TRBV15 and TRBJ1-4, with TRBD1 matching 9 bases. Germline loops: CDR1 LNHNV, CDR2 YYDKDF (reference sequence). The CDR3 loop spans 16 amino acids. Germline trimming cut 4 bases from V and 8 bases from J; bases unmatched to any gene: 11. This CDR3 reads CATSISTGTGYEKLFF. As DNA, the CDR3 is TGTGCCACCAGCATCAGCACCGGGACAGGGTACGAAAAACTGTTTTTT.

V is TRBV6-5 and J is TRBJ1-3; no reliable D call. This CDR3 comprises 16 residues. CDR1 and CDR2 from the germline V gene are MNHEY and SVGAGI. Trimming shortened V by 3 bases and J by 0 bases, and 12 bases separated the two germline ends. CDR3 coding DNA: TGTGCCAGCAGTTATTACGGCGACCTCTCTGGAAACACCATATATTTT. Encoded protein: CASSYYGDLSGNTIYF.

The chain joins TRBV9 to TRBJ1-4, with a weak D call TRBD1 (5 bases). Germline values: CDR1 SGDLS, CDR2 YYNGEE. With 3 bases removed from V and 4 bases from J, the gap between germline ends came to 13 bases. The CDR3 runs 15 residues. The CDR3 is CASSARSGFNEKLFF. The CDR3 DNA reads as TGTGCCAGCAGCGCCCGATCAGGGTTTAATGAAAAACTGTTTTTT.

The chain recombines TRBV2 with TRBJ1-4; 9 bases align to TRBD1. The germline gives CDR1 SNHLY, CDR2 FYNNEI. This CDR3 contains 13 residues. V gave up 4 bases and J gave up 12 bases; unmatched junction bases: 6. The CDR3 loop reads CASSGARQGELFF. The CDR3 nucleotides are TGTGCCAGCAGTGGGGCGAGACAGGGGGAACTGTTTTTT.

The chain uses TRBV5-1 and TRBJ1-3; 9 bases fit TRBD1. V trimming: 6 bases; J trimming: 1 base; junction bases outside the gene matches: 5. CDR3 length equals 15 residues. Per germline, CDR1 SGHRS and CDR2 YFSETQ. The chain's CDR3 is CASKPGQGSGNTIYF. The DNA for the CDR3 is TGCGCCAGCAAACCGGGACAGGGTTCTGGAAACACCATATATTTT.

J is TRBJ1-3 and V is TRBV2; D is unclear. Germline V CDR1 and CDR2: SNHLY, FYNNEI. The V end was cut by 5 bases, the J end by 0 bases, with 14 bases between. CDR3 length: 16 residues. The CDR3 region is CASSRERVLSGNTIYF. The CDR3 DNA sequence: TGTGCCAGCAGTCGTGAACGGGTCCTCTCTGGAAACACCATATATTTT.

In its sample, this clone was seen once. The chain joins TRBV9 to TRBJ1-6, with D possibly being TRBD1 (5 bases). Germline CDR1 and CDR2: SGDLS and YYNGEE. V was clipped by 7 bases and J by 10 bases, with 18 bases between them. This CDR3 region has 14 residues. The CDR3 DNA reads TGTGCCAGCGGGGGTGGAACGCCGGAGTCACCCCTCCACTTT. This encodes CASGGGTPESPLHF.

This chain joins TRBV25-1 and TRBJ1-1, with D uncertain. The CDR3 totals 13 residues. Trimming left V 4 bases short and J 2 bases short, with 8 bases between. Per the germline V gene, CDR1 is MGHDK and CDR2 is SYGVNS. The CDR3 DNA reads TGTGCCAGCAGTGCCTCAGCCAACACTGAAGCTTTCTTT. This encodes CASSASANTEAFF.